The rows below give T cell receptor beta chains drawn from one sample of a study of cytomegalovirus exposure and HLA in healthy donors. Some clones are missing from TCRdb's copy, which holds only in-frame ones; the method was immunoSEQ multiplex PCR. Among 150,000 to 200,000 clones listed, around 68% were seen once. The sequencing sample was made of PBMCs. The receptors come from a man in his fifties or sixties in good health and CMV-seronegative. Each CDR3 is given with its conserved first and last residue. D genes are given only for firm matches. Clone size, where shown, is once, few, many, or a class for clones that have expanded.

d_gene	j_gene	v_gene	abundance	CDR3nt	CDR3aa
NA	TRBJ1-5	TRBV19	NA	TGTGCCAGTGCAAACGGGGGGGGTGGCAATCAGCCCCAGCATTTT	CASANGGGGNQPQHF
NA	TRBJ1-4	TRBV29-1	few	TGCAGCGGACAGCGTTCAACTAATGAAAAACTGTTTTTT	CSGQRSTNEKLFF
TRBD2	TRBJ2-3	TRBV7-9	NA	TGTGCCAGCAGCTTAGCGGGGGGGACAGATACGCAGTATTTT	CASSLAGGTDTQYF
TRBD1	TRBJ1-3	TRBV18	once	TGTGCCAGCTCGCCCGACAGGGTTGGAAACACCATATATTTT	CASSPDRVGNTIYF
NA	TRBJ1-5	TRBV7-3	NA	TGTGCTAAGGGGGGGCGCGGGTTACGTCAGCCCCAGCATTTT	CAKGGRGLRQPQHF
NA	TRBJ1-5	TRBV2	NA	TGTGCCAGCAGTGGAGAGAATAGCAATCAGCCCCAGCATTTT	CASSGENSNQPQHF
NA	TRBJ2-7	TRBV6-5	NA	TGTGCCAGCAGTTACTTAGGCGGAATGTACGAGCAGTACTTC	CASSYLGGMYEQYF
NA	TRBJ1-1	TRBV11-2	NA	TGTGCCAGCAGCTTACACTCCGCGGGGATAGCTGAAGCTTTCTTT	CASSLHSAGIAEAFF
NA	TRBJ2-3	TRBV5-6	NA	TGTGCCAGCAAGTTACGGAGCGGTGTGGGCACAGATACGCAGTATTTT	CASKLRSGVGTDTQYF
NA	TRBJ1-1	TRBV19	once	TGTGCCAGTAGTATTACCGCCGGACTCGTGAACACTGAAGCTTTCTTT	CASSITAGLVNTEAFF
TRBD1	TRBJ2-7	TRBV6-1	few	TGTGCCAGCAGTGTAGGCCTGGGAATGGACAGGGGTTACGAGCAGTACTTC	CASSVGLGMDRGYEQYF
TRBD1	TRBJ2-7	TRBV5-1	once	TGCGCCAGCAGCTTGGGTGGTACAGGGGGCCTTGACGAGCAGTACTTC	CASSLGGTGGLDEQYF
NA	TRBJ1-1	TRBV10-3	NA	TGTGCCATCAGTGAGTTCCCAGGCACTGAAGCTTTCTTT	CAISEFPGTEAFF
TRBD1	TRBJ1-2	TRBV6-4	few	TGTGCCAGCAGGAGGGACAGGGGCAACTATGGCTACACCTTC	CASRRDRGNYGYTF
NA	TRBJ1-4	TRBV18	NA	TGTGCCAGCTCCCTGGGGGCGGGGGAAATGAAGAAACTGTTTTTT	CASSLGAGEMKKLFF
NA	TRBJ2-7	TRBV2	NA	TGTGCCAGCAGTGAAGGGACACAGACCTACGAGCAGTACTTC	CASSEGTQTYEQYF
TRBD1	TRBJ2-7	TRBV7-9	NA	TGTGCCAACAGCTTAGGTATGGGACAGGTCGTCTACGAGCAGTACTTC	CANSLGMGQVVYEQYF
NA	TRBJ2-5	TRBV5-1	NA	TGCGCCAGCAGCCTAGGGACATTCCAAGAGACCCAGTACTTC	CASSLGTFQETQYF
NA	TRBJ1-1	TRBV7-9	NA	TGTGCCAGCTCGACGGCGGGTTACACTGAAGCTTTCTTT	CASSTAGYTEAFF
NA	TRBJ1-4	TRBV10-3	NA	TGTGCCATCAGTGGGACAGCCAGTTTCGGGGAAAAACTGTTTTTT	CAISGTASFGEKLFF
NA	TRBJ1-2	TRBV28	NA	TGTGCCAGCAGTTTCATGGTAGGGGGTTCCTATGGCTACACCTTC	CASSFMVGGSYGYTF
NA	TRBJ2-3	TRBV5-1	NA	TGCGCCAGCAGCTCATCGCCGAAACTCCCAGATACGCAGTATTTT	CASSSSPKLPDTQYF
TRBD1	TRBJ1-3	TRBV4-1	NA	TGCGCCAGCAGCCAGGCGGGACAGGGCTACACCATATATTTT	CASSQAGQGYTIYF
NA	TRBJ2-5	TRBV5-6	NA	TGTGCCAGCACCCCAGCCCCCTTTTCTACAGGTGGGGAGACCCAGTACTTC	CASTPAPFSTGGETQYF
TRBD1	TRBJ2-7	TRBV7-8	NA	TGTGCCAGCAGCTTTTTGGGACAGGGCTCCTACGAGCAGTACTTC	CASSFLGQGSYEQYF
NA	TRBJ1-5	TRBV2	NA	TGTGCCAGCAGTGATCGGAGGGGCGGTCAGCCCCAGCATTTT	CASSDRRGGQPQHF
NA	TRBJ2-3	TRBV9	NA	TGTGCCAGCAGCGCCGGAGGGGATACGCAGTATTTT	CASSAGGDTQYF
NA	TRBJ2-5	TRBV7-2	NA	TGTGCCAGCAGCTTAGAGGGGAGGGGGGGCTCTCAAGAGACCCAGTACTTC	CASSLEGRGGSQETQYF
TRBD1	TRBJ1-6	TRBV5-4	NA	TGTGCCAGCAGCCCGGGACAGGGGGCGAACAATTCACCCCTCCACTTT	CASSPGQGANNSPLHF
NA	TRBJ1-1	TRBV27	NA	TGTGCCAGCAGTAGCCGCAGGGACACCACTGAAGCTTTCTTT	CASSSRRDTTEAFF
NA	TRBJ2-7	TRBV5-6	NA	TGTGCCAGCAGCTTGGCCTGGGGAGCCAACTACGAGCAGTACTTC	CASSLAWGANYEQYF
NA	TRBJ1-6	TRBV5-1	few	TGCGCCAGCAGCTTGGACGATTCACTCAATTCACCCCTCCACTTT	CASSLDDSLNSPLHF
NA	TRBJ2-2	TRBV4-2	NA	TGTGCCAGCAGTCGCCAGGTAAGTGCGACCGCGACCGCAGTCCGGGAGCTGTTTTTT	CASSRQVSATATAVRELFF
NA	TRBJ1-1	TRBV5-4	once	TGTGCCAGCAGCCCTGAGGACAGTTTGAGTATCACTGAAGCTTTCTTT	CASSPEDSLSITEAFF